One sample yielded the 25 T cell receptor beta chains listed below, sequenced in a study of Ad26.COV2.S vaccination and SARS-CoV-2 variants. Sequenced by immunoSEQ multiplex PCR; TCRdb stores in-frame clones only, minus some. The profile shows around 400,000 clones, approximately 90% of them singletons. Treatment in this sample: around 19 received Ad26.COV2.S at low or high dose, single or two shots; several received placebo; per-sample allocation not given. The investigators took samples on day 63 after the first vaccine or placebo injection. The input for sequencing was peripheral blood, taken in a trial of Ad26.COV2.S vaccine versus placebo. The receptor source for this set is a person between 18 and 65 years old who received the Ad26.COV2.S COVID-19 vaccine or a placebo.

The V call is TRBV30, the J call TRBJ2-2; D might be TRBD2 (5 bases). Germline-derived CDR1 and CDR2 are GTSNPN and SVGIG (reference sequence). Trimming removed 0 bases at V and 5 bases at J, with 7 bases between. The CDR3 is 13 residues long. The DNA of the CDR3 is TGTGCCTGGAGTGTACTAGATACCGGGGAGCTGTTTTTT. As protein: CAWSVLDTGELFF.

This rearrangement joins TRBV11-3 to TRBJ2-1; D is possibly TRBD2 (5 bases). This CDR3 has 17 residues. Trimming removed 5 bases at V and 3 bases at J, with 20 bases between. Germline CDR1 and CDR2: SGHNT and YENEEA. The CDR3 bases are TGTGCCAGCAGCCCCCGGTCGGGGAACACCTTCTACAATGAGCAGTTCTTC. It specifies CASSPRSGNTFYNEQFF.

This clone has only one observation. The chain links TRBV28 to TRBJ2-1, with 8 bases aligning to TRBD2. Trimming cost V 6 bases and J 8 bases; bases outside gene matches: 12. Germline V CDR1 and CDR2: MDHEN, SYDVKM. This CDR3 is built from 15 residues. The CDR3 nucleotides are TGTGCCAGCAGCCCCGGCGATCTAGCGGGCTATGAGCAGTTCTTC. It encodes CASSPGDLAGYEQFF.

The rearrangement uses TRBV28 and TRBJ1-4; 7 nucleotides match TRBD1. Losses at the gene ends were 5 bases for V and 5 bases for J; bases not matched to a gene: 2. The length of the CDR3 is 13 residues. Looked up from germline, CDR1 is MDHEN and CDR2 is SYDVKM. CDR3 bases: TGTGCCAGCAGTGACAGGGTGAATGAAAAACTGTTTTTT. Translating it yields CASSDRVNEKLFF.

The chain combines TRBV29-1 with TRBJ2-1; D unresolved. Trimming left V 7 bases short and J 3 bases short, with 10 bases between. Germline-derived CDR1 and CDR2 are SQVTM and ANQGSEA. The CDR3 is made up of 12 amino acids. CDR3 in DNA: TGCAGCGCCGAGGTCCACTACAATGAGCAGTTCTTC. This gives the protein CSAEVHYNEQFF.

The V and J genes are TRBV27 and TRBJ2-7; tentative D call: TRBD2 (5 bases). Germline CDR1 and CDR2: MNHEY and SMNVEV (reference sequence). The CDR3 covers 14 residues. Trimming shortened V by 2 bases and J by 3 bases, and 11 bases separated the two germline ends. The CDR3 loop is CASSLQSRDYEQYF. CDR3 coding DNA: TGTGCCAGCAGTTTACAAAGCCGGGACTACGAGCAGTACTTC.

The genes are TRBV16 and TRBJ1-4, with D maybe TRBD1 (5 bases). Germline assignment: CDR1 KGHSY and CDR2 FQNENV. The CDR3 has 17 amino acids. Trimming shortened V by 6 bases and J by 5 bases, and 22 bases separated the two germline ends. The DNA for the CDR3 is TGTGCCAGCAGGACAACTTCCAGACAGCCGGTGAATGAAAAACTGTTTTTT. This encodes CASRTTSRQPVNEKLFF.

V is TRBV19 and J is TRBJ2-7; D might be TRBD1 or TRBD2, each matching 6 bases. Germline V gene data show CDR1 as LNHDA and CDR2 as SQIVND (reference sequence). V gave up 1 base and J gave up 5 bases, with 21 bases separating them. This CDR3 comprises 17 residues. The CDR3 nucleotides read TGTGCCAGTAGTATAGCTAGCGTCTCCAGGGGCCGGGACGAGCAGTACTTC. It specifies CASSIASVSRGRDEQYF.

The chain has TRBV20-1 and TRBJ2-3; 9 positions agree with TRBD1. J gave up 3 bases and V 3 bases, and 7 bases lay outside the gene matches. The germline CDR1 and CDR2 sequences are DFQATT and SNEGSKA (reference sequence). This CDR3 spans 15 amino acids. CDR3 in amino acids: CSASSTGGSTDTQYF. The CDR3 coding sequence is TGCAGTGCTAGTTCGACAGGGGGTAGTACAGATACGCAGTATTTT.

This sequence joins TRBV19 and TRBJ2-3; D possibly corresponds to TRBD2 (7 bases). V gave up 2 bases and J gave up 4 bases, with 13 bases separating them. Germline CDR1 LNHDA, CDR2 SQIVND (reference sequence). This CDR3 spans 15 amino acids. As DNA, the CDR3 is TGTGCCAGTAGTATACTGGGGGAGGGGGCAGATACGCAGTATTTT. Residues: CASSILGEGADTQYF.

CDR3 protein: CASSLGLTGGVGQFF. CDR3 nucleotide sequence: TGTGCCAGCAGCTTGGGCCTAACAGGGGGCGTCGGGCAGTTCTTC. The chain combines TRBV5-4 with TRBJ2-1; 9 positions match TRBD1. V lost 0 bases and J lost 12; bases outside the gene matches: 10. The CDR3 sequence is 15 residues long. The germline V gene encodes CDR1 SGHNT and CDR2 YYREEE (reference sequence).

Only one count was recorded for this clone. The chain recombines TRBV4-1 with TRBJ2-7, with TRBD2 matching 11 bases. The V and J ends lost 4 bases and 4 bases, in that order; junction bases with no gene match: 3. Germline V gene lookup returns CDR1 MGHRA and CDR2 YSYEKL. The CDR3 runs 14 residues. In nucleotides, the CDR3 is TGCGCCAGCAGCCCGGGACTAGCGGAATACGAGCAGTACTTC. Protein product: CASSPGLAEYEQYF.

This clone was found once. This rearrangement joins TRBV7-9 to TRBJ1-5, with unresolved D. Germline loops: CDR1 SEHNR, CDR2 FQNEAQ (reference sequence). The CDR3 has 14 amino acids. The V gene lost 6 bases and the J gene lost 5 bases, with 14 bases spanning the gap. CDR3 sequence: CASSFDWGDQPQHF. DNA for the CDR3: TGTGCCAGCAGTTTCGATTGGGGAGATCAGCCCCAGCATTTT.

The rearrangement links TRBV5-1 to TRBJ2-3; TRBD2 aligns across 8 bases. There are 16 residues in the CDR3. The germline V gene encodes CDR1 SGHRS and CDR2 YFSETQ. Trimming removed 0 bases from V and 4 bases from J; junction bases left unmatched: 7. This chain's CDR3 is CASSLVGGLAADTQYF. The CDR3 DNA reads as TGCGCCAGCAGCTTGGTAGGCGGACTAGCCGCAGATACGCAGTATTTT.

V usage is TRBV4-3 and J usage is TRBJ2-7; 11 bases map to TRBD2. This CDR3 has 16 amino acids. Trimming removed 4 bases from V and 0 bases from J; junction bases left unmatched: 5. Germline V gene sequence: CDR1 LGHNA, CDR2 YSLEER. CDR3 sequence reads: CASSLIAGGSSYEQYF. The CDR3 coding sequence is TGCGCCAGCAGCCTTATAGCGGGAGGGAGCTCCTACGAGCAGTACTTC.

V gene TRBV28 combines with J gene TRBJ2-3; TRBD2 agrees at 15 bases. Germline V gene lookup returns CDR1 MDHEN and CDR2 SYDVKM. The CDR3 contains 16 residues. The trim removed 4 bases at V and 4 bases at J, leaving 3 bases unmatched. CDR3 sequence (DNA): TGTGCCAGCAGTTCGGGACTAGCGGGAGGCCCAGATACGCAGTATTTT. Translated, it gives CASSSGLAGGPDTQYF.

The chain joins TRBV7-2 to TRBJ1-3; D gene ambiguous. Trimming pared 1 base from V and 2 bases from J, leaving 9 bases between. The CDR3 runs to 15 residues. CDR1 and CDR2 (germline): SGHTA, FQGNSA. CDR3 bases: TGTGCCAGCAGCTTAGGTGGCAGCCCTGGAAACACCATATATTTT. Translation gives CASSLGGSPGNTIYF. The full variable domain, in which reference TRBV7-2 and TRBJ1-3 provide the parts outside the CDR3, is GAGVSQSPSNKVTEKGKDVELRCDPISGHTALYWYRQSLGQGLEFLIYFQGNSAPDKSGLPSDRFSAERTGGSVSTLTIQRTQQEDSAVYLCASSLGGSPGNTIYFGEGSWLTVV.

The chain is built from TRBV9 and TRBJ2-1; perhaps D is TRBD1 or TRBD2 (5 bases each). V shed 7 bases and J shed 6 bases, with 20 bases lying between them. The CDR3 sequence is 15 residues long. Germline CDR1 reads SGDLS; CDR2 reads YYNGEE. In nucleotides, the CDR3 is TGTGCCAGCGGGGGAAATCTAGTGTCCGGCAATGAGCAGTTCTTC. Protein product: CASGGNLVSGNEQFF.

The chain employs TRBV30 and TRBJ2-2, with a tentative D call TRBD1 (5 bases). Germline V gene data show CDR1 as GTSNPN and CDR2 as SVGIG (reference sequence). CDR3 length: 11 residues. Trimming took off 4 bases at V and 8 bases at J, with 8 bases between the two ends. CDR3 coding DNA: TGTGCCTGGACCCGGACAGGGGAGCTGTTTTTT. Translating gives CAWTRTGELFF.

J is TRBJ2-7 and V is TRBV7-9, with 8 bases aligning to TRBD1. The CDR3 runs 15 residues. Germline V gives CDR1 SEHNR, CDR2 FQNEAQ (reference sequence). The V segment lost 6 bases and the J segment 3 bases; nucleotides outside the gene matches: 10. CDR3 sequence: CASSPRTGQRYEQYF. CDR3 bases: TGTGCCAGCAGTCCTAGGACAGGGCAGCGCTACGAGCAGTACTTC.

J is TRBJ2-1 and V is TRBV5-4; the D gene is possibly TRBD2 (5 bases). The CDR3 is made up of 14 amino acids. V was cut by 4 bases and J by 6 bases, with 14 bases left in between. Germline loops: CDR1 SGHNT, CDR2 YYREEE (reference sequence). CDR3 sequence: CASSRGPQVNEQFF. For the CDR3, the DNA is TGTGCCAGCAGCCGAGGGCCCCAGGTCAATGAGCAGTTCTTC.

The gene calls are TRBV11-2 and TRBJ2-5; D may be TRBD2 (6 bases). Per germline, CDR1 SGHAT and CDR2 FQNNGV. Trimming left V 1 base short and J 4 bases short, with 7 bases between. The CDR3 covers 13 residues. The CDR3 region has the DNA TGTGCCAGCAGCTTAGGGGACTCAGAGACCCAGTACTTC. This codes for CASSLGDSETQYF. Full variable domain (remainder filled in from reference TRBV11-2 and TRBJ2-5): EAGVAQSPRYKIIEKRQSVAFWCNPISGHATLYWYQQILGQGPKLLIQFQNNGVVDDSQLPKDRFSAERLKGVDSTLKIQPAKLEDSAVYLCASSLGDSETQYFGPGTRLLVL.

This sequence joins TRBV4-3 and TRBJ1-1; D call uncertain. The CDR3 covers 13 residues. Germline loops: CDR1 LGHNA, CDR2 YSLEER. With 0 bases removed from V and 4 bases from J, the gap between germline ends came to 6 bases. CDR3 nucleotides: TGCGCCAGCAGCCAAGATACCCGCACTGAAGCTTTCTTT. Translating gives CASSQDTRTEAFF.

V usage is TRBV6-5 and J usage is TRBJ2-7; 7 bases are a match to TRBD1. The CDR3 consists of 15 residues. Trimming took 0 bases from V and 6 from J; bases not matched to a gene: 8. Per germline, CDR1 MNHEY and CDR2 SVGAGI. CDR3 nucleotides: TGTGCCAGCAGTTACTCACAGGGGATGTGGCGCGAGCAGTACTTC. This codes for CASSYSQGMWREQYF.

The chain joins TRBV19 to TRBJ2-2; 14 nucleotides agree with TRBD2. The ends lost 5 bases at V and 0 bases at J; junction bases unmatched: 8. The V gene's germline CDR1 is LNHDA and CDR2 SQIVND (reference sequence). This CDR3 region has 19 residues. The CDR3 DNA reads TGTGCCAGTAGTTTCGGACTAGCGGGAGGTCTCGCGAACACCGGGGAGCTGTTTTTT. Protein product: CASSFGLAGGLANTGELFF.